This is a list of T cell receptor beta chains from one sample in a study of patients and donors after allogeneic stem cell transplantation. MiXCR was run by TCRdb on the RT-PCR reads, yielding one entry per CDR3 protein. The data hold hundreds of thousands of distinct CDR3 sequences, with 16% observed a single time. The sample was blood, either unsorted or a sorted T cell fraction (not recorded which). The receptor set was obtained from a human donor who was either an allogeneic HSCT recipient or a stem cell or donor lymphocyte infusion donor (not recorded which). It is not recorded whose cells these are; they may come from a transplant donor. Both conserved end residues are part of each CDR3. Each record gives: clone size, D gene, J gene, V gene, CDR3 DNA, CDR3 protein. A D gene is named only where the DNA matches it firmly. Some rows mark clone size as missing; the rest say once, few, many or name a class of expanded clone.

abundance: NA
d_gene: NA
j_gene: TRBJ2-7
v_gene: TRBV12-3/TRBV12-4
CDR3nt: TGTGCCAGCAGTTTAGGTCGGGGATTTTCCTACGAGCAGTACTTC
CDR3aa: CASSLGRGFSYEQYF

abundance: few
d_gene: TRBD1
j_gene: TRBJ2-7
v_gene: TRBV9
CDR3nt: TGTGCCAGCAGCGTAGAGATCGACGGGACAGGACCACAGCAGTACTTC
CDR3aa: CASSVEIDGTGPQQYF

abundance: NA
d_gene: TRBD2
j_gene: TRBJ2-3
v_gene: TRBV3-1
CDR3nt: TGTGCCAGCAGCCAAGCGTCGACTAGCGGGGCCACAGATACGCAGTATTTT
CDR3aa: CASSQASTSGATDTQYF

abundance: few
d_gene: TRBD1
j_gene: TRBJ1-1
v_gene: TRBV29-1
CDR3nt: TGCAGCGCAGGGGGCGCGGGGGCTGAAGCTTTCTTT
CDR3aa: CSAGGAGAEAFF

abundance: NA
d_gene: NA
j_gene: TRBJ1-2
v_gene: TRBV5-1
CDR3nt: TGCGCCAGCAGCCCCGGACAGTGGGGCTACACCTTC
CDR3aa: CASSPGQWGYTF

abundance: few
d_gene: TRBD2
j_gene: TRBJ2-1
v_gene: TRBV27
CDR3nt: TGTGCCAGCAGTTTATCGTGGAGCGGGACTTACAATGAGCAGTTCTTC
CDR3aa: CASSLSWSGTYNEQFF

abundance: NA
d_gene: NA
j_gene: TRBJ1-1
v_gene: TRBV2
CDR3nt: TGTGCCAGCAGTTACACTGAAGCTTTCTTT
CDR3aa: CASSYTEAFF

abundance: NA
d_gene: TRBD2
j_gene: TRBJ2-7
v_gene: TRBV7-2
CDR3nt: TGTGCCAGCAGCTTCCACGGGAGGGCCTACGAGCAGTACTTC
CDR3aa: CASSFHGRAYEQYF

abundance: many
d_gene: NA
j_gene: TRBJ2-2
v_gene: TRBV10-3
CDR3nt: TGTGCCATCAGTGAGAGGCAGGCCAACACCGGGGAGCTGTTTTTT
CDR3aa: CAISERQANTGELFF

abundance: once
d_gene: TRBD2
j_gene: TRBJ2-3
v_gene: TRBV20-1
CDR3nt: TGCAGTGCATCGGGGGGGCCTCTGGATACGCAGTATTTT
CDR3aa: CSASGGPLDTQYF

abundance: NA
d_gene: NA
j_gene: TRBJ1-6
v_gene: TRBV15
CDR3nt: TGTGCCACCAGCAGAGATCGGGGGGGTTCACCCCTCCACTTT
CDR3aa: CATSRDRGGSPLHF

abundance: few
d_gene: NA
j_gene: TRBJ1-2
v_gene: TRBV20-1
CDR3nt: TGCAGTGCTAGAATAGGCAGCCTCTATGCAGGCTACACCTTC
CDR3aa: CSARIGSLYAGYTF

abundance: many
d_gene: NA
j_gene: TRBJ2-3
v_gene: TRBV12-3/TRBV12-4
CDR3nt: TGTGCCAGCAGTTTAGGACCCAGGGCCACAGATACGCAGTATTTT
CDR3aa: CASSLGPRATDTQYF

abundance: NA
d_gene: NA
j_gene: TRBJ2-1
v_gene: TRBV20-1
CDR3nt: TGCAGTGCTAGCACCAGGGAGAACATACCCTACAATGAGCAGTTCTTC
CDR3aa: CSASTRENIPYNEQFF

abundance: few
d_gene: TRBD1
j_gene: TRBJ2-7
v_gene: TRBV10-3
CDR3nt: TGTGCCATCAGCCGAGGGACAGGACCTTCCTACGAGCAGTACTTC
CDR3aa: CAISRGTGPSYEQYF

abundance: NA
d_gene: TRBD1
j_gene: TRBJ2-1
v_gene: TRBV11-3
CDR3nt: TGTGCCAGCAGCCGCCCGGACAGGGGTAATGAGCAGTTCTTC
CDR3aa: CASSRPDRGNEQFF

abundance: few
d_gene: NA
j_gene: TRBJ1-2
v_gene: TRBV20-1
CDR3nt: TGCAGTGCTGAGCGACAAGGGCATGGCTACACCTTC
CDR3aa: CSAERQGHGYTF

abundance: NA
d_gene: NA
j_gene: TRBJ1-5
v_gene: TRBV15
CDR3nt: TGTGCCACCAGCATAAAAGGGAGGGGAAATCAGCCCCAGCATTTT
CDR3aa: CATSIKGRGNQPQHF